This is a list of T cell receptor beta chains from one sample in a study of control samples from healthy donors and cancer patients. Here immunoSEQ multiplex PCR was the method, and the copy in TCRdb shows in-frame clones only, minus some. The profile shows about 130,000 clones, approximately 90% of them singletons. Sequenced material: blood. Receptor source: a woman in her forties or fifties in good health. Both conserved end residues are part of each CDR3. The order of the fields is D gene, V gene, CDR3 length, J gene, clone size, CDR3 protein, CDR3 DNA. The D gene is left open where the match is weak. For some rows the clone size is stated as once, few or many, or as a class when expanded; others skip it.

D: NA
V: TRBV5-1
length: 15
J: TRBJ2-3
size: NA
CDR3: CASSLLMTAGDTQYF
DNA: TGCGCCAGCAGCTTGTTGATGACGGCCGGGGATACGCAGTATTTT

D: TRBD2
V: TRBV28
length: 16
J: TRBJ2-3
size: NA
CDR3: CASSLTWTSGTSGEYF
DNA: TGTGCCAGCAGTTTGACCTGGACTAGCGGGACCTCCGGGGAGTATTTT

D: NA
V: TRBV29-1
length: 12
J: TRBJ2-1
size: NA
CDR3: CSVTPRSHEQFF
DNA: TGCAGCGTTACCCCCAGAAGCCATGAGCAGTTCTTC

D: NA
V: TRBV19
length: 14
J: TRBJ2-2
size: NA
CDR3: CASKPTGWTGELFF
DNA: TGTGCCAGTAAACCGACAGGCTGGACCGGGGAGCTGTTTTTT

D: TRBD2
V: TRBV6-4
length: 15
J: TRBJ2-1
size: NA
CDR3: CASSDRLAGVYEQFF
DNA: TGTGCCAGCAGTGACCGGCTAGCGGGAGTCTATGAGCAGTTCTTC

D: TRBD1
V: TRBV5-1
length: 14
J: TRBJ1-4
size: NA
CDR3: CASSLEQGNEKLFF
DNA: TGCGCCAGCAGCTTGGAACAGGGGAATGAAAAACTGTTTTTT

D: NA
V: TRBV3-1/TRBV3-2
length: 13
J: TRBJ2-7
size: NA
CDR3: CASSQASSYEQYF
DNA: TGTGCCAGCAGCCAAGCCAGCTCCTACGAGCAGTACTTC

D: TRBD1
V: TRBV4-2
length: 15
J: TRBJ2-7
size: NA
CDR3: CASSPGQAEAYEQYF
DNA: TGTGCCAGCAGCCCGGGACAGGCAGAGGCCTACGAGCAGTACTTC

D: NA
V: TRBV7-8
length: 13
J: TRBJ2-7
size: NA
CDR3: CASSDVDAYEQYF
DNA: TGTGCCAGCAGCGACGTCGATGCCTACGAGCAGTACTTC

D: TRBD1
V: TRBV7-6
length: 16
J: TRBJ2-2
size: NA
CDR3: CASSVGQGIWDGELFF
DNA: TGTGCCAGCAGCGTAGGACAGGGGATATGGGACGGGGAGCTGTTTTTT

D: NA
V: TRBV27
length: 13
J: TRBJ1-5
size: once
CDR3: CASSLERGQPQHF
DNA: TGTGCCAGCAGTCTAGAGAGGGGCCAGCCCCAGCATTTT

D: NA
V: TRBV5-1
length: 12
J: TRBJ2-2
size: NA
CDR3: CASSLSAGELFF
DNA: TGCGCCAGCAGCTTGTCGGCCGGGGAGCTGTTTTTT

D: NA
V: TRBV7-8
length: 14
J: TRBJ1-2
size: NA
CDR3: CASSFKGDNYGYTF
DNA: TGTGCCAGCAGCTTCAAGGGGGATAACTATGGCTACACCTTC

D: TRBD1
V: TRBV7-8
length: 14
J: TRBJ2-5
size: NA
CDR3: CASSYRDRVETQYF
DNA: TGTGCCAGCAGCTACAGGGACAGGGTAGAGACCCAGTACTTC

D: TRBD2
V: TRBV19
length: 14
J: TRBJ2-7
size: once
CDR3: CASSIAGRSYEQYF
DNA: TGTGCCAGTAGTATAGCCGGGAGGTCCTACGAGCAGTACTTC

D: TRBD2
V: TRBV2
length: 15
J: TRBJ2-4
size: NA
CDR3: CASRGTRLAKNIQYF
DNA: TGTGCCAGCAGGGGGACTAGGTTAGCCAAAAACATTCAGTACTTC

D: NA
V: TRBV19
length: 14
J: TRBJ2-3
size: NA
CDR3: CASRNRASTDTQYF
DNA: TGTGCCAGTAGGAACAGGGCGAGCACAGATACGCAGTATTTT

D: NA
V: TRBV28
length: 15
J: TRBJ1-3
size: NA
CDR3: CASSLGGNTGNTIYF
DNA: TGTGCCAGCAGCCTTGGAGGAAACACTGGAAACACCATATATTTT

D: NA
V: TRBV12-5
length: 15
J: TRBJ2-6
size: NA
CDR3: CASGLWGTGANVLTF
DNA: TGTGCTAGTGGTTTATGGGGGACTGGGGCCAACGTCCTGACTTTC

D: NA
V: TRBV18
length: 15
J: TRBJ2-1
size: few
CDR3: CASSRTGGFINEQFF
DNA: TGTGCCAGCTCACGGACAGGAGGGTTCATCAATGAGCAGTTCTTC

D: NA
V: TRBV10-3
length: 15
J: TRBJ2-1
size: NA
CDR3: CATVLGLEGYNEQFF
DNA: TGTGCCACCGTTTTGGGACTCGAGGGTTACAATGAGCAGTTCTTC

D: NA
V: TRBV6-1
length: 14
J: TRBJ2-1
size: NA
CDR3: CASSEKLAPNEQFF
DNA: TGTGCCAGCAGTGAAAAGCTAGCCCCCAATGAGCAGTTCTTC

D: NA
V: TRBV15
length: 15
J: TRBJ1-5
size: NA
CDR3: CATSRDPSGPQPQHF
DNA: TGTGCCACCAGCAGAGATCCGTCAGGGCCTCAGCCCCAGCATTTT

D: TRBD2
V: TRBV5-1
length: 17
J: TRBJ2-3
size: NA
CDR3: CASSPALAGVSPDTQYF
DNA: TGCGCCAGCAGCCCTGCGCTAGCGGGGGTATCCCCAGATACGCAGTATTTT

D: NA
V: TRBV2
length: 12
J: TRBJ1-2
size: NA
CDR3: CASSEGGYGYTF
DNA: TGTGCCAGCAGTGAGGGTGGCTATGGCTACACCTTC

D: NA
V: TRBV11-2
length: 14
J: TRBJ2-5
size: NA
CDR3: CASSLGNLRETQYF
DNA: TGTGCCAGCAGCTTAGGGAACCTAAGGGAGACCCAGTACTTC

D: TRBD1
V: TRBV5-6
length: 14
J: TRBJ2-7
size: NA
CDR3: CASSSPGQAYEQYF
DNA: TGTGCCAGCAGCTCCCCGGGACAGGCCTACGAGCAGTACTTC

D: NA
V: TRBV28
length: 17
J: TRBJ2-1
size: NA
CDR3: CASSFTVGRTSYNEQFF
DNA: TGTGCCAGCAGTTTTACAGTTGGGCGTACTTCCTACAATGAGCAGTTCTTC

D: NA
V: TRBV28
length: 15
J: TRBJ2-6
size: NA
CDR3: CASSLYRSGANVLTF
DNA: TGTGCCAGCAGTTTATATCGCTCTGGGGCCAACGTCCTGACTTTC

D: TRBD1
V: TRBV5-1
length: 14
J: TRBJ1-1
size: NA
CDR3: CASSLQGANTEAFF
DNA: TGCGCCAGCAGCTTACAGGGGGCGAACACTGAAGCTTTCTTT

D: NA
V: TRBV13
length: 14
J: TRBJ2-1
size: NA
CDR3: CASGGGLPYNEQFF
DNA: TGTGCCAGCGGAGGGGGACTACCTTACAATGAGCAGTTCTTC

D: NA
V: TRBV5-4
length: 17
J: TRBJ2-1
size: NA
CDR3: CASSTPLARSTDNEQFF
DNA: TGTGCCAGCAGCACCCCCTTGGCGAGGTCAACCGACAATGAGCAGTTCTTC

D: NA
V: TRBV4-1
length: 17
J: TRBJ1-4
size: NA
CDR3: CASSLSGSGMINEKLFF
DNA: TGCGCCAGCAGCCTTTCGGGTTCAGGGATGATTAATGAAAAACTGTTTTTT

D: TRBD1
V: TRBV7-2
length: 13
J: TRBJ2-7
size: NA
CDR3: CASSFDRVSEQYF
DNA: TGTGCCAGCAGCTTTGACAGGGTCTCCGAGCAGTACTTC

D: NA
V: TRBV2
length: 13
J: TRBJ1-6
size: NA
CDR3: CASSGPGSSPLHF
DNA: TGTGCCAGCAGTGGCCCAGGTAGTTCACCCCTCCACTTT

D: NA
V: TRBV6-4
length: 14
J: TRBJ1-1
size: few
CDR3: CASSREREADEAFF
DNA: TGTGCCAGCAGTCGGGAACGGGAGGCTGATGAAGCTTTCTTT

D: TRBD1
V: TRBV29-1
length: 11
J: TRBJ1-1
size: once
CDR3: CSVDSGGVAFF
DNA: TGCAGCGTTGATTCAGGGGGCGTCGCTTTCTTT

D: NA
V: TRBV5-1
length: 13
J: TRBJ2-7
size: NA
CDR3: CASSWGPAYEQYF
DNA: TGCGCCAGCAGCTGGGGCCCAGCCTACGAGCAGTACTTC

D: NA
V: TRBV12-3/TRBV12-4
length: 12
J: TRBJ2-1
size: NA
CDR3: CASSLRADEQFF
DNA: TGTGCCAGCAGTTTAAGAGCGGATGAGCAGTTCTTC